These 11 T cell receptor beta chains were all obtained from the same sample, sequenced in a study of response to subunit inactivated influenza vaccine. TCRdb re-derived calls from the RT-PCR reads in MiXCR, one entry per CDR3 protein. There are about 500,000 distinct CDR3 sequences in the sample; approximately 13% occur only once, and around 13% lies in the top ten. The sample consisted of PBMCs from blood, taken 40 to 50 days after vaccination. All receptors come from a middle-aged man who received an inactivated influenza vaccine.

This clonotype appeared many times. The rearrangement uses TRBV7-3 and TRBJ2-1; D remains ambiguous. CDR3 length equals 14 residues. The germline gives CDR1 SGHTA, CDR2 FQGTGA. Trimming pared 1 base from V and 7 bases from J, leaving 11 bases between. CDR3 DNA sequence: TGTGCCAGCAGCTTAAATCCTCGTGGGAATGAGCAGTTCTTC. Translation gives CASSLNPRGNEQFF.

This clonotype was found many times. One junction end does not reproduce the germline sequence, and a read error may be involved. The chain carries TRBV20-1 and TRBJ1-2; D is perhaps TRBD1 (5 bases). Germline CDR1 is DFQATT and CDR2 is SNEGSKA (reference sequence). The CDR3 covers 10 residues. The CDR3 DNA reads TGCAGTGCTCGTGGGGCCTCCGGGGACTTC. Its protein product is CSARGASGDF.

The chain has TRBV7-3 and TRBJ1-2; TRBD1 matches at 7 bases. The CDR3 sequence is 13 residues long. With V trimmed by 4 bases and J by 8 bases, 7 bases remained unmatched. Germline values: CDR1 SGHTA, CDR2 FQGTGA. CDR3 loop: CASSSRQGEGYTF. The CDR3 DNA reads TGTGCCAGCAGCTCACGACAGGGAGAAGGCTACACCTTC.

The chain has TRBV6-2 or TRBV6-3 and TRBJ2-1; 9 bases agree with TRBD2. This CDR3 has 16 amino acids. The ends lost 6 bases at V and 1 base at J; junction bases unmatched: 7. Germline lookup yields CDR1 MNHEY and CDR2 SVGEGT. CDR3 sequence: CASRLNSGGSYNEQFF. The CDR3 coding sequence is TGTGCCAGCAGACTAAATAGCGGGGGATCCTACAATGAGCAGTTCTTC.

This clonotype was recorded at least ten times. This rearrangement joins TRBV18 to TRBJ2-5; D not resolved. Looked up from germline, CDR1 is KGHSH and CDR2 is LQKENI. This CDR3 spans 13 amino acids. V lost 6 bases and J 2 bases, leaving 10 bases between the germline ends. CDR3 sequence: CASSPNRQETQYF. The CDR3 DNA follows: TGTGCCAGCTCGCCGAACAGACAAGAGACCCAGTACTTC.

This clonotype was detected many times. As DNA, the CDR3 is TGTGCCAGCAGTTTAGCACAGGGCAACACCGGGGAGCTGTTTTTT. This gives the protein CASSLAQGNTGELFF. The V and J genes are TRBV12-3 or TRBV12-4 and TRBJ2-2, with a tentative D call TRBD1 (6 bases). CDR3 length: 15 residues. V was pared by 0 bases and J by 2 bases, with 7 bases between.

This clonotype was detected a few times. This sequence joins TRBV20-1 and TRBJ2-1; perhaps TRBD2 as D (6 bases). CDR1 is DFQATT, CDR2 SNEGSKA, per germline (reference sequence). This CDR3 spans 14 amino acids. V shed 0 bases and J shed 4 bases, with 10 bases lying between them. The DNA for the CDR3 is TGCAGTGCTAGAGAGGAACTAGCTTACAATGAGCAGTTCTTC. It specifies CSAREELAYNEQFF.

This clonotype was seen at least ten times. This rearrangement joins TRBV14 to TRBJ2-1; D remains ambiguous. Trimming took 5 bases from V and 3 from J, leaving 8 bases between them. Germline values: CDR1 SGHDN, CDR2 FVKESK. This CDR3 region has 13 residues. The CDR3 here is CASSIPGYNEQFF. The CDR3 nucleotides are TGTGCCAGCAGCATACCGGGCTACAATGAGCAGTTCTTC.

As regards this clonotype: Germline and junction disagree at one end, which may indicate a read error. The chain recombines TRBV20-1 with TRBJ2-5; 12 bases align to TRBD2. The CDR3 consists of 16 residues. Germline V CDR1 and CDR2: DFQATT, SNEGSKA (reference sequence). The DNA of the CDR3 is TGCTGTGCTAGATCTAATCTAGCGGGAGGGCCGCAGACCCAGTACTTC. The encoded protein is CCARSNLAGGPQTQYF.

This clonotype was seen more than once but under ten times. The CDR3 nucleotides are TGCGCCAGCAGCCAAGATTGGGGAAAAGGGGGCTACACCTTC. Translating gives CASSQDWGKGGYTF. The chain has TRBV4-1 and TRBJ1-2; D unresolved. CDR1 is MGHRA and CDR2 is YSYEKL in the germline V gene. There are 14 residues in the CDR3. V lost 0 bases and J lost 8, with 13 bases in between.

This clonotype has at least ten counts. This chain links TRBV20-1 with TRBJ2-7, with D perhaps matching TRBD2 (6 bases). V gave up 6 bases and J gave up 4 bases, with 19 bases separating them. Looked up from germline, CDR1 is DFQATT and CDR2 is SNEGSKA (reference sequence). The CDR3 has 14 amino acids. The CDR3 sequence is CSAETPGRRYEQYF. The CDR3 bases are TGCAGTGCCGAGACCCCAGGGAGGAGGTACGAGCAGTACTTC.